Below are 9 T cell receptor beta chains sequenced from a single sample in a study of T-cell reconstitution after alpha-beta-depleted transplantation in children (TCRdb year 2016). The library came from PCR. For sequencing, an Illumina HiSeq 2500 was employed. Molecular barcoding was employed in the preparation of TCR libraries, with unique molecular identifiers being used to normalize TCRbeta repertoire quantification. Starting from the raw public reads, TCRdb applied fastp trimming at Q25, assembled clones with MiXCR and retained in-frame beta chains. Every distinct CDR3 protein forms one entry, paired with its most common genes and DNA. This sample gives some 500,000 distinct CDR3 sequences in total; approximately 29% of them show up just once. The top ten clonotypes cover 2% to 2.5% of the sample. Sequencing used PBMCs from the stem cell graft donor, obtained from the stem cell graft. The source is a human donor who donated a stem cell graft to a child with aplastic anemia.

The chain carries TRBV12-3 or TRBV12-4 and TRBJ1-1; possibly TRBD1 for D (5 bases). CDR3 length: 15 amino acids. Trimming removed 7 bases from V and 1 base from J, with 16 bases in between. CDR3 bases: TGTGCCAGCACCCGAAGAGGGAGGGGGAACACTGAAGCTTTCTTT. Its translation: CASTRRGRGNTEAFF.

This clonotype came up a few times. The V and J genes are TRBV28 and TRBJ2-1; the match to TRBD1 covers 8 bases. Germline trimming cut 2 bases from V and 6 bases from J; bases unmatched to any gene: 9. The length of the CDR3 is 16 residues. Germline V lookup: CDR1 MDHEN, CDR2 SYDVKM. CDR3 sequence reads: CASSLSQGQGRNEQFF. In DNA, the CDR3 is TGTGCCAGCAGTTTAAGTCAAGGACAGGGACGCAATGAGCAGTTCTTC.

The table lists this clonotype with a few counts. The gene calls are TRBV7-9 and TRBJ2-5, with 9 bases aligning to TRBD2. Germline V gene sequence: CDR1 SEHNR, CDR2 FQNEAQ (reference sequence). The ends lost 3 bases at V and 6 bases at J; junction bases unmatched: 8. CDR3 length: 15 residues. The CDR3 DNA is TGTGCCAGCAGCTTCGCGGGAGGGGGCCAGAAGACCCAGTACTTC. Translating it yields CASSFAGGGQKTQYF.

This clonotype was recorded a few times. The V gene is TRBV9, the J gene TRBJ2-2; 9 positions match TRBD1. The ends lost 2 bases at V and 1 base at J; junction bases unmatched: 6. The CDR3 sequence is 17 residues long. Germline lookup yields CDR1 SGDLS and CDR2 YYNGEE. CDR3 bases: TGTGCCAGCAGCGTGGCAAACAGGGGGCTGAACACCGGGGAGCTGTTTTTT. Its translation: CASSVANRGLNTGELFF.

In its sample, this clonotype was seen a few times. The chain combines TRBV20-1 with TRBJ1-2, with TRBD1 as a possible D gene (5 bases). The CDR3 is made up of 14 amino acids. In germline, CDR1 is DFQATT, CDR2 SNEGSKA (reference sequence). The ends were cut back, 2 bases at V and 1 base at J, with 11 bases in the middle. In DNA form, the CDR3 reads TGCAGTGCTAGATCAACGGACAATAACTATGGCTACACCTTC. It yields the protein CSARSTDNNYGYTF.

About this clonotype: The junction shows a germline mismatch at one end, possibly a read error. V usage is TRBV5-1 and J usage is TRBJ2-7; 8 bases are a match to TRBD1. CDR3 length: 15 amino acids. The V gene's germline CDR1 is SGHRS and CDR2 YFSETQ. CDR3 region: CASSLGQGSSHEQYF. The CDR3 bases are TGCGCCAGCAGCTTGGGACAGGGGTCCTCCCACGAGCAGTACTTC.

This clonotype was seen more than once but under ten times. This chain connects TRBV7-8 to TRBJ1-3; tentative D call: TRBD1 (5 bases). Trimming removed 4 bases at V and 4 bases at J, with 11 bases between. The germline gives CDR1 SGHVS, CDR2 FQNEAQ. The length of the CDR3 is 14 residues. The CDR3 region has the DNA TGTGCCAGCAGCTCTACGGGGCCCGGAAACACCATATATTTT. This encodes CASSSTGPGNTIYF.

This chain connects TRBV6-2 or TRBV6-3 to TRBJ2-1; 9 nucleotides line up with TRBD1. Trimming at V came to 5 bases and at J to 1 base, leaving 6 bases not matched to a gene. The CDR3 runs to 16 residues. Germline CDR1 is MNHEY and CDR2 is SVGEGT. CDR3 bases: TGTGCCAGCAGTGACCTGGGGACAGGGTCCTACAATGAGCAGTTCTTC. Translating gives CASSDLGTGSYNEQFF.

This clonotype turned up a few times. The chain joins TRBV9 to TRBJ1-6; weak D call: TRBD1 (5 bases). V was trimmed by 10 bases and J by 2 bases, leaving 10 bases between them. CDR3 size: 13 residues. CDR1 is SGDLS and CDR2 is YYNGEE in the germline V gene. The CDR3 DNA follows: TGTGCCTCCGCGACAGCCTATAATTCACCCCTCCACTTT. This codes for CASATAYNSPLHF.